The sequence of this T cell receptor beta chain was determined in a study of blood T cells in healthy people across ages. Study-wide points: Leaving the PBMCs unsorted stopped any conclusive comparison of naive versus antigen-experienced cells.

Every participating donor contributed roughly 9.6 milliliters of peripheral blood through a draw. This clonotype was counted many times. Its antigen is still unknown. V lost 1 base and J 0 bases, leaving 10 bases between the germline ends. The CDR3 spans 15 residues. It was with a sample-barcoded 5' primer and a J-beta primer mix that a second PCR of roughly 6 to 12 cycles was run. TCRdb ran MiXCR on the 5' RACE reads and lists one entry per CDR3 protein. Among 630,000 or so distinct CDR3 sequences listed, 25% to 35% were seen once. The sample taken for sequencing was blood. The chain recombines TRBV12-3 or TRBV12-4 with TRBJ2-7; possibly TRBD1 for D (5 bases). The source of this sequence is a woman older than 75 in good health. Written as DNA, the CDR3 is TGTGCCAGCAGTTTAGACCCAGGGAACTCCTACGAGCAGTACTTC. Translation gives CASSLDPGNSYEQYF.